The rows below give T cell receptor beta chains drawn from one sample of a study of cytomegalovirus exposure and HLA in healthy donors. Sequencing used immunoSEQ multiplex PCR; TCRdb keeps in-frame clones, though not all of them. Here the sample table reports 100,000 to 150,000 clones. Material: PBMCs. The receptor source for this set is a woman aged 35 to 49 in good health and CMV-seronegative. Both conserved end residues are part of each CDR3. D genes are given only for firm matches.

TGCGCCAGCAGGAGCGGACAGCCCTCCTACAATGAGCAGTTCTTC,CASRSGQPSYNEQFF,NA,TRBJ2-1,TRBV5-1
TGCGCCAGCAGAGGCCAGGGGGACGTAAACGGGGAGCTGTTTTTT,CASRGQGDVNGELFF,TRBD1,TRBJ2-2,TRBV5-1
TGTGCCAGCAGCGTAGCTGGAGGGTATATTACTGAAGCTTTCTTT,CASSVAGGYITEAFF,NA,TRBJ1-1,TRBV9
TGCGCCAGCAGCTTGGCCCCGTGGCAGGGGACGGTCTACGAGCAGTACTTC,CASSLAPWQGTVYEQYF,NA,TRBJ2-7,TRBV5-1
TGTGCCAGCAGCTTCCTTGACAGGCCGGCATACGAGCAGTACTTC,CASSFLDRPAYEQYF,NA,TRBJ2-7,TRBV5-4
TGTGCCAGCAGTTCACCCTTATTCTCAGGTATCTCACCCCTCCACTTT,CASSSPLFSGISPLHF,NA,TRBJ1-6,TRBV28
TGCGCCAGCAGCTTTGGGACAGGGGATGAAAAACTGTTTTTT,CASSFGTGDEKLFF,TRBD1,TRBJ1-4,TRBV5-1
TGTGCCATCAGTGAGTCGAGTAGGGGTCAGCCCCAGCATTTT,CAISESSRGQPQHF,NA,TRBJ1-5,TRBV10-3
TGTGCCATCAGCCGAAGCCCGGGCTCTGGAAACACCATATATTTT,CAISRSPGSGNTIYF,NA,TRBJ1-3,TRBV10-3
TGTGCCAGCAGCTCGCTTACTAAAAGCACAGATACGCAGTATTTT,CASSSLTKSTDTQYF,NA,TRBJ2-3,TRBV5-6
TGTGCCAGCAGCCCTCGACAGAGTAACTATGGCTACACCTTC,CASSPRQSNYGYTF,NA,TRBJ1-2,TRBV9
TGTGCCAGCGGAACAGGGCGGGGGGGCGACCATGAGCAGTTCTTC,CASGTGRGGDHEQFF,TRBD2,TRBJ2-1,TRBV6-4
TGCGCCAGCAGCTTGGGAAGTCCGAGGGGGGCCAACGTCCTGACTTTC,CASSLGSPRGANVLTF,NA,TRBJ2-6,TRBV5-1
TGTGCCATTAGGACAGGAGAAGGGAATTCACCCCTCCACTTT,CAIRTGEGNSPLHF,TRBD1,TRBJ1-6,TRBV10-3
TGTGCCGTTTCAATAGGGGTCATGAACACTGAAGCTTTCTTT,CAVSIGVMNTEAFF,NA,TRBJ1-1,TRBV6-5
TGTGCCAGCAGCGTAGAGGGGACACTTGGCTACGAGCAGTACTTC,CASSVEGTLGYEQYF,NA,TRBJ2-7,TRBV9
TGCGCCAGCAGCTTTGAGCGGGGGGGCGATGAGCAGTTCTTC,CASSFERGGDEQFF,TRBD2,TRBJ2-1,TRBV5-1
TGTGCCAGCACCCGACAGGGGACCTCTGGAAACACCATATATTTT,CASTRQGTSGNTIYF,TRBD1,TRBJ1-3,TRBV7-2
TGTGCCAGCAGCCTACTGACAACTTCAATTAGGTGGTACTTC,CASSLLTTSIRWYF,NA,TRBJ2-7,TRBV28
TGTGCCAGCAGCCATTCTACAGAGCAGCCCCAGCATTTT,CASSHSTEQPQHF,NA,TRBJ1-5,TRBV5-4
TGTGCCAGCAGTACGCAGGGGACAAATCAGCCCCAGCATTTT,CASSTQGTNQPQHF,NA,TRBJ1-5,TRBV6-6
TGTGCCAGCAGCCGCCAGACAGCGAACACCGGGGAGCTGTTTTTT,CASSRQTANTGELFF,NA,TRBJ2-2,TRBV7-9
TGTGCCAGTAGTATAGGTCCCGGGACAGGGAACGGCTACACCTTC,CASSIGPGTGNGYTF,TRBD1,TRBJ1-2,TRBV19
TGTGCCAGCAGCTTACAGGGTGGAAGCAATCAGCCCCAGCATTTT,CASSLQGGSNQPQHF,NA,TRBJ1-5,TRBV7-6
TGCGCCAGCAGCGCTGGACTGGGAGAAAAACTGTTTTTT,CASSAGLGEKLFF,NA,TRBJ1-4,TRBV5-1
TGTGCCAGCAGCTTAGGCTTGAGGGCAGGGAACACCGGGGAGCTGTTTTTT,CASSLGLRAGNTGELFF,NA,TRBJ2-2,TRBV11-2
TGTGCCAGCAGCCGCGGGGGAGAGACACAGCCCCAGCATTTT,CASSRGGETQPQHF,NA,TRBJ1-5,TRBV6-5
TGTGCCATCAGTGAGTCAGCGGGGGCGGAGACTGAAGCTTTCTTT,CAISESAGAETEAFF,NA,TRBJ1-1,TRBV10-3
TGTGCCAGCAGCTTAGAACGAGGTGAGCAGTTCTTC,CASSLERGEQFF,NA,TRBJ2-1,TRBV11-3
TGTGCCAGCAGAGCAACAGGGGGCGGTGGCTACACCTTC,CASRATGGGGYTF,TRBD1,TRBJ1-2,TRBV6-5
TGCAGTGACAGGGTAGAGACCCAGTACTTC,CSDRVETQYF,NA,TRBJ2-5,TRBV20-1
TGTGCCAGCAGTGAGCAGGGGGTGAGTGGCTACACCTTC,CASSEQGVSGYTF,TRBD1,TRBJ1-2,TRBV6-1
TGTGCCAGCAGCTTAGCTATGGTAGGGGATGAAAAACTGTTTTTT,CASSLAMVGDEKLFF,NA,TRBJ1-4,TRBV7-8
TGCGCCAGCAGCTTTTCGAGGGCGGTGAGAACCGGGGAGCTGTTTTTT,CASSFSRAVRTGELFF,NA,TRBJ2-2,TRBV5-1
TGTGCCAGCAGCTCCAGACAGGCCCTCTCCTACGAGCAGTACTTC,CASSSRQALSYEQYF,NA,TRBJ2-7,TRBV7-2
TGTGCCAGCAGCTCCCAGGGGTTAGATACGCAGTATTTT,CASSSQGLDTQYF,NA,TRBJ2-3,TRBV7-3
TGTGCCAGCTCACGGGACGGGGGCACTGAAGCTTTCTTT,CASSRDGGTEAFF,NA,TRBJ1-1,TRBV18
TGCGCCAGCAGCCTCTATGGGACTAGCGGCACAGATACGCAGTATTTT,CASSLYGTSGTDTQYF,TRBD2,TRBJ2-3,TRBV4-1
TGTGCCAGTAGTGCTTCCGAGGGCAGACTATATAGCAATCAGCCCCAGCATTTT,CASSASEGRLYSNQPQHF,NA,TRBJ1-5,TRBV19
TGTGCCAGCAGCGAGGGGGCCGTGAGGTCACCCCTCCACTTT,CASSEGAVRSPLHF,TRBD1,TRBJ1-6,TRBV5-5
TGCGCCAGCAGCCAAAGTAGACAGACAGTCTATGGCTACACCTTC,CASSQSRQTVYGYTF,NA,TRBJ1-2,TRBV4-1
TGTGCCAGCAGTGAAGAACAGCTTCAGTACTTC,CASSEEQLQYF,NA,TRBJ2-5,TRBV2
TGTGCCAGCAGTTACCGGACAGGGGATCAGCCCCAGCATTTT,CASSYRTGDQPQHF,TRBD1,TRBJ1-5,TRBV6-6
TGTGCCAGCAGTTTCGGACAGCCTAATTCACCCCTCCACTTT,CASSFGQPNSPLHF,NA,TRBJ1-6,TRBV28
TGTGCCAGCAGCCCCACGGACAGGGAGGACACTGAAGCTTTCTTT,CASSPTDREDTEAFF,TRBD1,TRBJ1-1,TRBV14
TGTGCCAGCAGCTCACGCATCAGGGGTATGCGTGGCGATACGCAGTATTTT,CASSSRIRGMRGDTQYF,NA,TRBJ2-3,TRBV7-3
TGTGCCAGCAGCTTCGACAGGGTTGGCTACACCTTC,CASSFDRVGYTF,TRBD1,TRBJ1-2,TRBV7-2
TGCGCCAGCAGCACCCGACAGGGGGGTTTGAACACTGAAGCTTTCTTT,CASSTRQGGLNTEAFF,TRBD1,TRBJ1-1,TRBV5-1
TGCAGCGCCGGGGGGGTAAGCACAGATACGCAGTATTTT,CSAGGVSTDTQYF,TRBD2,TRBJ2-3,TRBV29-1
TGTGCCAGCAGCTCAACAGGGACGGTGGGAGAGACCCAGTACTTC,CASSSTGTVGETQYF,NA,TRBJ2-5,TRBV7-9
TGTGCCAGCAGCTTAATGGCAGGGGGCAGAAACACCATATATTTT,CASSLMAGGRNTIYF,TRBD1,TRBJ1-3,TRBV7-3
TGTGCCAGCAGCCACCACCGAGGGGACAGTGGAAACACCATATATTTT,CASSHHRGDSGNTIYF,NA,TRBJ1-3,TRBV21-1
TGTGCCATCAGTGAGTCTGTGAGCAACACCGGGGAGCTGTTTTTT,CAISESVSNTGELFF,NA,TRBJ2-2,TRBV10-3
TGCAGCGCGGCTAGCGGGGGGTCCCGGAGCACAGATACGCAGTATTTT,CSAASGGSRSTDTQYF,TRBD2,TRBJ2-3,TRBV29-1
TGTGCCAGTAGTGCCGTCGAGAGAACAGATACGCAGTATTTT,CASSAVERTDTQYF,NA,TRBJ2-3,TRBV19
TGTGCCAGCAGCGACACGGGACAGGGGGCTGAAGGGTATGGCTACACCTTC,CASSDTGQGAEGYGYTF,TRBD1,TRBJ1-2,TRBV9
TGCGCCAGCAGCCCAGACAGGGTGGGGGAAAAACTGTTTTTT,CASSPDRVGEKLFF,TRBD1,TRBJ1-4,TRBV5-1
TGTGCCAGCAGTTCTTACAGGGGAGGCAATCAGCCCCAGCATTTT,CASSSYRGGNQPQHF,TRBD1,TRBJ1-5,TRBV27
TGCGCCAGCAGCCCTCGACAGGGTGGGCAGTATTTT,CASSPRQGGQYF,TRBD1,TRBJ2-3,TRBV4-3
TGCGCCAGCAGCTTCGGACAGCCTAATGAAAAACTGTTTTTT,CASSFGQPNEKLFF,NA,TRBJ1-4,TRBV5-1